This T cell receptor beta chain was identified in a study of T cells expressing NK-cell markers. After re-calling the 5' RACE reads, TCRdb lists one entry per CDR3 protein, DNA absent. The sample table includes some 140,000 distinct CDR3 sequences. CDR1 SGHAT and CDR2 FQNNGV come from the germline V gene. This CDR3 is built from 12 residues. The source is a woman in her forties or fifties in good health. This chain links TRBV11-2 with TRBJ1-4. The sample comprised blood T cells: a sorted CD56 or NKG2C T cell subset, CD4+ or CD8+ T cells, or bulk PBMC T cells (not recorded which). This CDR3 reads CASSLGEKLFFF.